This T cell receptor (beta chain) stems from a study of T-cell memory formation after mild COVID-19. Study-wide background: Each donor largely had its own TCR clusters. The study, taken as a whole, reports: The appearance of some responding clones in pre-infection memory suggested that cross-reactive memory joined. There was a balanced CD4/CD8 profile in clones contracting day 15 to 85, and later expanders leaned CD4+.

The TCR alpha and TCR beta cDNA libraries, bearing sample barcodes and UMIs, were generated by 5'RACE using constant-segment primers. Each CDR3 protein gets one entry after TCRdb re-called the 5' RACE reads with MiXCR. The table has roughly 130,000 distinct CDR3 sequences, about 6% seen once. Regarding this clonotype: The antigen remains unidentified.

Germline CDR1 is SGHRS and CDR2 is YFSETQ. The trim removed 4 bases at V and 4 bases at J, leaving 15 bases unmatched. CDR3 length: 17 residues. The sequence was obtained from an adult woman who had mild COVID-19 (a few samples of this study predate the infection). Cell type and time point are not known. Sequenced material: PBMCs or a T cell subset sorted from them (not recorded which). The chain links TRBV5-1 to TRBJ1-2; 8 bases fit TRBD1. As DNA, the CDR3 is TGCGCCAGCAGCCCTTCCGGGACAGGACAGACTGGCTATGGCTACACCTTC. Amino acid sequence: CASSPSGTGQTGYGYTF.